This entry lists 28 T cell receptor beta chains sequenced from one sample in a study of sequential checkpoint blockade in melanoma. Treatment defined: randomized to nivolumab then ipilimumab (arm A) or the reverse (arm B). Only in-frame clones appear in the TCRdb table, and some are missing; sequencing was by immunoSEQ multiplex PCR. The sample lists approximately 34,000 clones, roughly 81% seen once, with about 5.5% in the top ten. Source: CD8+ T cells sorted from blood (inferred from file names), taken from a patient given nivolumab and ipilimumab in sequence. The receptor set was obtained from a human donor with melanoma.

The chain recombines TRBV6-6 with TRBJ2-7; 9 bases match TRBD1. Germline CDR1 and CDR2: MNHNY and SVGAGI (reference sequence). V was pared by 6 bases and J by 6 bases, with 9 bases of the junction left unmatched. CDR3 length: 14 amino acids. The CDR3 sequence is CASSPGQGFVEQYF. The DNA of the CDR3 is TGTGCCAGCAGCCCCGGACAGGGGTTCGTCGAGCAGTACTTC.

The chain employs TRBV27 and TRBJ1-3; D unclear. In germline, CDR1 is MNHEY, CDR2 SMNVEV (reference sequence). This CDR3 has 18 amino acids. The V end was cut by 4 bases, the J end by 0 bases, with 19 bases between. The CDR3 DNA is TGTGCCAGCAGTTCTTTGTCGGGTCAGCCCAACTCTGGAAACACCATATATTTT. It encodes CASSSLSGQPNSGNTIYF.

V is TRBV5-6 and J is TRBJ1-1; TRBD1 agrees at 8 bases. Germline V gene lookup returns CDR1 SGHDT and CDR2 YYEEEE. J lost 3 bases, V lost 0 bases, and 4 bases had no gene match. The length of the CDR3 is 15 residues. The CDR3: CASSLAGQGDTEAFF. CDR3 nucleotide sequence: TGTGCCAGCAGCTTGGCTGGACAGGGAGACACTGAAGCTTTCTTT.

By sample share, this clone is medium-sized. CDR3 DNA: TGTGCCAGCAGCTTGAGTAAGCGGACAGGCCCTGAAGCTTTCTTT. It specifies CASSLSKRTGPEAFF. The rearrangement uses TRBV5-5 and TRBJ1-1, with 7 bases aligning to TRBD1. Germline V gene lookup returns CDR1 SGHKS and CDR2 YYEKEE (reference sequence). The CDR3 consists of 15 residues. Unmatched junction bases numbered 9, after V lost 1 base and J lost 6 bases.

The CDR3 here is CASSLWGQGADTQYF. CDR3 DNA: TGTGCCAGCAGCTTATGGGGACAGGGGGCAGATACGCAGTATTTT. The genes are TRBV7-6 and TRBJ2-3; 11 nucleotides match TRBD1. Germline V lookup: CDR1 SGHVS, CDR2 FNYEAQ. CDR3 length: 15 residues. The V and J ends lost 2 bases and 4 bases, in that order; junction bases with no gene match: 2.

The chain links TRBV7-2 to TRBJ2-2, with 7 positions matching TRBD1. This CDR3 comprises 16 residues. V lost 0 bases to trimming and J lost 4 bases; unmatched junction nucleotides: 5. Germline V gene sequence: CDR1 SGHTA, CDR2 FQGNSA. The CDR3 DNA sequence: TGTGCCAGCAGCTTAGCGCTGGCAGGGGGCACCGGGGAGCTGTTTTTT. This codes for CASSLALAGGTGELFF.

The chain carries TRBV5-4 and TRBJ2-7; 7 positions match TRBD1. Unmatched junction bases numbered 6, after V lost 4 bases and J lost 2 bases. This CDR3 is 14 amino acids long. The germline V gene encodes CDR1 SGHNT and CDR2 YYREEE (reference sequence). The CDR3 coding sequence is TGTGCCAGCAGCCAGACAGGGCCCACCTACGAGCAGTACTTC. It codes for CASSQTGPTYEQYF.

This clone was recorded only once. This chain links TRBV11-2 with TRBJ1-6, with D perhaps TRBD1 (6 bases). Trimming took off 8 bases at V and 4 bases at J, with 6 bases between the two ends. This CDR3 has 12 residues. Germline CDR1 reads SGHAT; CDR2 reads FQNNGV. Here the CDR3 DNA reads TGTGCCAGCCAGGGGTATAATTCACCCCTCCACTTT. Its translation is CASQGYNSPLHF.

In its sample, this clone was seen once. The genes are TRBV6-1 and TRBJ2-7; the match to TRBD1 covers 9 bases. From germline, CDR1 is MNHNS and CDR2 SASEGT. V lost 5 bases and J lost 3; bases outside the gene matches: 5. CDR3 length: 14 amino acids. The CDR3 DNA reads TGTGCCAGCAGTAACCGGGACAGGGTCTACGAGCAGTACTTC. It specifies CASSNRDRVYEQYF.

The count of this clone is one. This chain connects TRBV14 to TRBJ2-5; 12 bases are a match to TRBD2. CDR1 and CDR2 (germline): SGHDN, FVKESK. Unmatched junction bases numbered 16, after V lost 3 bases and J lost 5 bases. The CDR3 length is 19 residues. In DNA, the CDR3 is TGTGCCAGCAGCCACCCAGGGACTAGCGGGCCGCTCAAAGGGGAGACCCAGTACTTC. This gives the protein CASSHPGTSGPLKGETQYF.

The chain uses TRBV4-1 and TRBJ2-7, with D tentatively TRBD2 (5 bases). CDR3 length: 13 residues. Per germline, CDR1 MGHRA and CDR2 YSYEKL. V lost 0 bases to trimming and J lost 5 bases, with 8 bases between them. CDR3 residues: CASSQEWGDEQYF. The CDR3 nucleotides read TGCGCCAGCAGCCAAGAATGGGGAGACGAGCAGTACTTC.

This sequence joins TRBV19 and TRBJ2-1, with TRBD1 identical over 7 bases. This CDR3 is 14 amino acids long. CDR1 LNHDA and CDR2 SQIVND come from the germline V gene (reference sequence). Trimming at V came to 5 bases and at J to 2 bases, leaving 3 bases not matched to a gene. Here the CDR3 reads CASSADRAYNEQFF. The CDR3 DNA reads TGTGCCAGTAGTGCCGACAGGGCCTACAATGAGCAGTTCTTC. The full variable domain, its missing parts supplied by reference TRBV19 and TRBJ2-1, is DGGITQSPKYLFRKEGQNVTLSCEQNLNHDAMYWYRQDPGQGLRLIYYSQIVNDFQKGDIAEGYSVSREKKESFPLTVTSAQKNPTAFYLCASSADRAYNEQFFGPGTRLTVL.

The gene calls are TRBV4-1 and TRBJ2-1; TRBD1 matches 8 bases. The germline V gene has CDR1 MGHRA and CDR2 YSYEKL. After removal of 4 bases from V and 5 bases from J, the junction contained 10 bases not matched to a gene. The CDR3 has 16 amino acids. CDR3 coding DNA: TGCGCCAGCAGCCTTTCAGGGGGCAAGGGAAACAATGAGCAGTTCTTC. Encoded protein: CASSLSGGKGNNEQFF.

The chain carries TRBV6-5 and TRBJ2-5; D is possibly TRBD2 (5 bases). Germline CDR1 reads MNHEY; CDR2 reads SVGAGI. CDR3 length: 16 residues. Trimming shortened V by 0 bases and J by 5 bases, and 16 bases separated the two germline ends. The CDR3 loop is CASSYSKAGLPETQYF. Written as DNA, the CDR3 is TGTGCCAGCAGTTACTCCAAGGCAGGACTGCCGGAGACCCAGTACTTC.

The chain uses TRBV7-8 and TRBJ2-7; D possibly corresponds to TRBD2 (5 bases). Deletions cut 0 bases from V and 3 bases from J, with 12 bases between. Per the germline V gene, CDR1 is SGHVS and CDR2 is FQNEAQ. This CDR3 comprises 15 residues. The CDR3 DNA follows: TGTGCCAGCAGCTTAGCTGCGGGTTTAAACTACGAGCAGTACTTC. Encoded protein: CASSLAAGLNYEQYF.

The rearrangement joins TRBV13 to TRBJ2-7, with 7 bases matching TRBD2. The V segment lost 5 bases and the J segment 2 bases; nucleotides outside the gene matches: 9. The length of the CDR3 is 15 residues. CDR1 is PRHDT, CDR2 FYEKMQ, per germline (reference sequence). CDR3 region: CASSQSGTGPYEQYF. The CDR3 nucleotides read TGTGCCAGCAGCCAAAGCGGGACGGGGCCCTACGAGCAGTACTTC.

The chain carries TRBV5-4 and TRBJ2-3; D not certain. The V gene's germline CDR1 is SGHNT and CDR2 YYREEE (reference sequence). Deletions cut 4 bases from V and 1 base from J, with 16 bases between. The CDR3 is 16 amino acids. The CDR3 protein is CASSLSDLAGTDTQYF. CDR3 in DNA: TGTGCCAGCAGCCTGTCCGACTTAGCCGGCACAGATACGCAGTATTTT.

This CDR3 is CASTPGVSTDTQYF. CDR3 in DNA: TGTGCCAGCACCCCAGGCGTTAGCACAGATACGCAGTATTTT. This rearrangement joins TRBV7-2 to TRBJ2-3, with D unresolved. The V and J ends lost 7 bases and 0 bases respectively, with 11 bases between them. The CDR3 sequence is 14 residues long. Germline V CDR1 and CDR2: SGHTA, FQGNSA.

This CDR3 is CASSLGGSYNEQFF. The DNA of the CDR3 is TGCGCCAGCAGCCTCGGGGGCTCCTACAATGAGCAGTTCTTC. The chain has TRBV4-1 and TRBJ2-1, with a possible D match to TRBD2 (6 bases). CDR3 length equals 14 residues. The V end lost 4 bases, the J end lost 0 bases, and 7 bases lay between the germline ends. Germline assignment: CDR1 MGHRA and CDR2 YSYEKL.

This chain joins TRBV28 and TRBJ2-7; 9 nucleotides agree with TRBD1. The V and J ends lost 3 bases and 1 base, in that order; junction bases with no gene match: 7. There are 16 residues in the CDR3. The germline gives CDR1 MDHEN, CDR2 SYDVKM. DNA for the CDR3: TGTGCCAGCAGTTTGGCTGGGGACAGGGCATCCTACGAGCAGTACTTC. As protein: CASSLAGDRASYEQYF.

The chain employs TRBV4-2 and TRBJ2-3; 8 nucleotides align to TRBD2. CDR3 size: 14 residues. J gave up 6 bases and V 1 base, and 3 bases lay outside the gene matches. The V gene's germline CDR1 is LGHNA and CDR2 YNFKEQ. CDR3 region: CASSQASGGDTQYF. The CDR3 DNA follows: TGTGCCAGCAGCCAAGCGAGCGGGGGTGATACGCAGTATTTT.

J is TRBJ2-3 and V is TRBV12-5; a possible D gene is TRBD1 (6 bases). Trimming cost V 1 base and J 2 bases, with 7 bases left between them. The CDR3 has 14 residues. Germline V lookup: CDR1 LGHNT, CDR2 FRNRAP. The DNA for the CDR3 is TGTGCTAGTGGTTTGGCAGGGGACACAGATACGCAGTATTTT. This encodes CASGLAGDTDTQYF.

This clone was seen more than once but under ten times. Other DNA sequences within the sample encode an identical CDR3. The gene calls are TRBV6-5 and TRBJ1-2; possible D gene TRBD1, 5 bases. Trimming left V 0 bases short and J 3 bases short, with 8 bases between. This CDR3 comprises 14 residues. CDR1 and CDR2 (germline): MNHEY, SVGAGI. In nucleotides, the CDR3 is TGTGCCAGCAGTTACTCAGACAGTTACTATGGCTACACCTTC. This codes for CASSYSDSYYGYTF.

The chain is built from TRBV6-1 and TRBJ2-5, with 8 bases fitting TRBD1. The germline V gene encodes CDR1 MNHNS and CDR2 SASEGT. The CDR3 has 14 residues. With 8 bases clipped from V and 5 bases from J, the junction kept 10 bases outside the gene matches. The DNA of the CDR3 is TGTGCCAGCTTCCCCCAGGGGGCGGAGGAGACCCAGTACTTC. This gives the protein CASFPQGAEETQYF.

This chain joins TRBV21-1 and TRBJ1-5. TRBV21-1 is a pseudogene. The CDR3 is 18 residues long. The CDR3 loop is CASSTSNPGRGCNQPQHF. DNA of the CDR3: TGTGCCAGCAGCACCAGTAACCCAGGGAGGGGTTGCAATCAGCCCCAGCATTTT.

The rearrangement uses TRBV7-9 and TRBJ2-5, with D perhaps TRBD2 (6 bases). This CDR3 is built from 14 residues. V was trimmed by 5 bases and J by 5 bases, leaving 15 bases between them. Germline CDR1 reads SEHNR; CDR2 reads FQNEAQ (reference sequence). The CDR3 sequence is CASSLGLTPETQYF. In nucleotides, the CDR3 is TGTGCCAGCAGCCTGGGACTGACTCCGGAGACCCAGTACTTC.

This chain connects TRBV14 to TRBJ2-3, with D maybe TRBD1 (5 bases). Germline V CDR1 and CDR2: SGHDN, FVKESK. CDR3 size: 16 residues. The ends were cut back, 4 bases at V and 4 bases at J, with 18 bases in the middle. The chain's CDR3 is CASSPEGVGFADTQYF. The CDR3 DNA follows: TGTGCCAGCAGCCCGGAAGGGGTCGGGTTTGCAGATACGCAGTATTTT.

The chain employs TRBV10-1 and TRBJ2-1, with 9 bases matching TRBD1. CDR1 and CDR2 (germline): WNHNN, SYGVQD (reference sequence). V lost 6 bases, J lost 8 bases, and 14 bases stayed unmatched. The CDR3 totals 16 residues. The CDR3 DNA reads TGCGCCAGCAGCACCGGGACAGGGCTTAGGGGGCATGAGCAGTTCTTC. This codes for CASSTGTGLRGHEQFF.